This entry lists 5 T cell receptor beta chains sequenced from one sample in a study of T cells in Graves' hyperthyroidism and ophthalmopathy. Regions amplified from RNA transcripts were the TCR beta CDR3 regions. Primed by the HTBI set, a first-round RT-PCR was run on the TCR CDR3. MiXCR, run by TCRdb on the multiplex PCR reads, gives a single entry per CDR3 protein. The data hold over 120,000 distinct CDR3 sequences, with around 20% observed a single time. Material for sequencing was blood. These receptors were collected from a woman aged 45-60 years with Graves' hyperthyroidism that later progressed to Graves' ophthalmopathy.

The chain carries TRBV7-8 and TRBJ1-5; 7 nucleotides line up with TRBD1. V trimming: 3 bases; J trimming: 7 bases; junction bases outside the gene matches: 6. CDR3 length: 14 amino acids. Germline V gives CDR1 SGHVS, CDR2 FQNEAQ. The CDR3 region is CASSFSTGVQPQHF. The CDR3 nucleotides read TGTGCCAGCAGCTTCTCCACAGGGGTCCAGCCCCAGCATTTT.

The sample holds a few counts of this clonotype. V gene TRBV28 combines with J gene TRBJ1-6; D possibly corresponds to TRBD1 (6 bases). Germline V CDR1 and CDR2: MDHEN, SYDVKM. The V gene lost 2 bases and the J gene lost 10 bases, with 12 bases spanning the gap. The CDR3 length is 14 residues. The CDR3, as DNA: TGTGCCAGCAGTTTAACAGGGTTTATCTCACCCCTCCACTTT. As protein: CASSLTGFISPLHF.

V is TRBV28 and J is TRBJ1-2; the match to TRBD1 covers 11 bases. V lost 6 bases and J lost 7; bases outside the gene matches: 10. Germline loops: CDR1 MDHEN, CDR2 SYDVKM. This CDR3 is built from 15 residues. The CDR3 protein is CASRRAGTGGSGYTF. Here the CDR3 DNA reads TGTGCCAGCAGGCGAGCCGGGACAGGGGGTTCTGGCTACACCTTC.

A few counts support this clonotype. The chain employs TRBV4-1 and TRBJ1-2; 7 bases agree with TRBD1. The CDR3 is 17 residues long. The V gene's germline CDR1 is MGHRA and CDR2 YSYEKL. V lost 0 bases and J lost 10; bases outside the gene matches: 17. Here the CDR3 DNA reads TGCGCCAGCAGCCAAGATCTGGACAGGCAATCTAAGGGGGACTACACCTTC. Residues: CASSQDLDRQSKGDYTF.

CDR3 in amino acids: CSVSGGAGEQYF. Written as DNA, the CDR3 is TGCAGCGTTTCAGGGGGAGCGGGCGAGCAGTACTTC. The rearrangement links TRBV29-1 to TRBJ2-7, with D perhaps TRBD1 (7 bases). The CDR3 contains 12 residues. Trimming took off 5 bases at V and 6 bases at J, with 14 bases between the two ends. The germline V gene has CDR1 SQVTM and CDR2 ANQGSEA.